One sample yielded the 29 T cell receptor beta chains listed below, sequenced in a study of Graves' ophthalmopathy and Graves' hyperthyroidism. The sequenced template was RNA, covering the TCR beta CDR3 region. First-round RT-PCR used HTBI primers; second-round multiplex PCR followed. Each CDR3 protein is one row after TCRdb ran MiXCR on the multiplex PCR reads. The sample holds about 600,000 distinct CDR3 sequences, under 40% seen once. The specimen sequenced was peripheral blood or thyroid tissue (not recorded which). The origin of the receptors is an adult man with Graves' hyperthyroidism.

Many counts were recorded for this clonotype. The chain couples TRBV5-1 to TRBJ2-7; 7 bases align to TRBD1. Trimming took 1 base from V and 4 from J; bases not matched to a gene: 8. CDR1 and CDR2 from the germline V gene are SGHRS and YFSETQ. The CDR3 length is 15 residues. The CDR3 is CASSLRTGALYEQYF. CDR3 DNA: TGCGCCAGCAGCTTGAGGACAGGAGCCCTATACGAGCAGTACTTC. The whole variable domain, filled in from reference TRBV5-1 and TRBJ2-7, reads KAGVTQTPRYLIKTRGQQVTLSCSPISGHRSVSWYQQTPGQGLQFLFEYFSETQRNKGNFPGRFSGRQFSNSRSEMNVSTLELGDSALYLCASSLRTGALYEQYFGPGTRLTVT.

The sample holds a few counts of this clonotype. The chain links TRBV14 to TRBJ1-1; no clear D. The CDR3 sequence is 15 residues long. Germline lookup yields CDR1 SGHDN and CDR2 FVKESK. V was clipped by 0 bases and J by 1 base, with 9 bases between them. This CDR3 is CASSQDADWNTEAFF. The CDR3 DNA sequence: TGTGCCAGCAGCCAAGATGCGGACTGGAACACTGAAGCTTTCTTT.

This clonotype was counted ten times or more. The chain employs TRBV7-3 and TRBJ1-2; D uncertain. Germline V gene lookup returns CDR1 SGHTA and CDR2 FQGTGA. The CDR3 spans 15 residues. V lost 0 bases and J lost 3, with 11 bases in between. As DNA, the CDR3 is TGTGCCAGCAGCTTAACATCAAATCAAGACTATGGCTACACCTTC. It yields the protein CASSLTSNQDYGYTF.

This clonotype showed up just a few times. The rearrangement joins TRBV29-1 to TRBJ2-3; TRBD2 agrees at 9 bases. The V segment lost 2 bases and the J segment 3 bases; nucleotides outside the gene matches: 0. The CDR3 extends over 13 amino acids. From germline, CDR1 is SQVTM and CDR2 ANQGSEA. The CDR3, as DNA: TGCAGCGTTGAACTAGCGGGAACAGATACGCAGTATTTT. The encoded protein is CSVELAGTDTQYF.

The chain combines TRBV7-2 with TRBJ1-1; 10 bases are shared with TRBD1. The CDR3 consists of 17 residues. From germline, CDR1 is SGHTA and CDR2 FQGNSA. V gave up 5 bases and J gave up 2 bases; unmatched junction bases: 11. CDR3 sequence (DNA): TGTGCCAGCAGCCCTGGGGCCGGGACAGGGGCCAACACTGAAGCTTTCTTT. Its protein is CASSPGAGTGANTEAFF.

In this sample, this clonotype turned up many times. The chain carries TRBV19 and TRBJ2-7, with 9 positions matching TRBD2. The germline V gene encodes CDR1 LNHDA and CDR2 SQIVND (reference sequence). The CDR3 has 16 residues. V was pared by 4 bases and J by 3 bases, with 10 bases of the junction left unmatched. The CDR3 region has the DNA TGTGCCAGTAGTAGGGGGACTAGCTTAAGGGTCTACGAGCAGTACTTC. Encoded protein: CASSRGTSLRVYEQYF.

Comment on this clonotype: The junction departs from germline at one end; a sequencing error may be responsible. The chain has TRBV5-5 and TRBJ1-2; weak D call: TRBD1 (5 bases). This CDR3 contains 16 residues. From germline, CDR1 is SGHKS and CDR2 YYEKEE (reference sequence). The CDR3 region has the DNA TGTGCCTGCAGCGGAGGCGAGGGGAGATTGGTTTCTGGCTACACCTTC. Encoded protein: CACSGGEGRLVSGYTF. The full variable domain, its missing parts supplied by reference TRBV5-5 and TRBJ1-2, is DAGVTQSPTHLIKTRGQQVTLRCSPISGHKSVSWYQQVLGQGPQFIFQYYEKEERGRGNFPDRFSARQFPNYSSELNVNALLLGDSALYLCACSGGEGRLVSGYTFGSGTRLTVV.

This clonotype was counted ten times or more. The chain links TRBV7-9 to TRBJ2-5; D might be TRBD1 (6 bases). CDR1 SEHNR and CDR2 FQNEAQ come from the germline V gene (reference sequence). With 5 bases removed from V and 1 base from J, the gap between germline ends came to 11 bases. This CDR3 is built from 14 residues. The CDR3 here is CASSIRQVQETQYF. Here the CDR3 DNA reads TGTGCCAGCAGCATAAGACAGGTCCAAGAGACCCAGTACTTC.

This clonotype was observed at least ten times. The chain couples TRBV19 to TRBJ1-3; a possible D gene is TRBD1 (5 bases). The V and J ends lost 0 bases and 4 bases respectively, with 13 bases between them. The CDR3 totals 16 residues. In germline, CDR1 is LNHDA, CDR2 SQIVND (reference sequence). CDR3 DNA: TGTGCCAGTAGTATAGAGGCCAGGGTGAGCGGAAACACCATATATTTT. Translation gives CASSIEARVSGNTIYF.

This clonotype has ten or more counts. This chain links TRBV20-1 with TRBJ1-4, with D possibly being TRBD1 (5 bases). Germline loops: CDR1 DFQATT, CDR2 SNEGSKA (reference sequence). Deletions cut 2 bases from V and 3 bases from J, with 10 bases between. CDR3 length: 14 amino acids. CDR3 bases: TGCAGTGCTAGAACGGGGGAGCCTAATGAAAAACTGTTTTTT. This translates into CSARTGEPNEKLFF.

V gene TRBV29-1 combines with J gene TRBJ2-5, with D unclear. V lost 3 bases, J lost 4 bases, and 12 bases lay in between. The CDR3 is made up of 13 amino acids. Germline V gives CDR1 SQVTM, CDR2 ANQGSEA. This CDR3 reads CSVDPSGLETQYF. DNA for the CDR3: TGCAGCGTTGATCCCTCCGGTCTAGAGACCCAGTACTTC.

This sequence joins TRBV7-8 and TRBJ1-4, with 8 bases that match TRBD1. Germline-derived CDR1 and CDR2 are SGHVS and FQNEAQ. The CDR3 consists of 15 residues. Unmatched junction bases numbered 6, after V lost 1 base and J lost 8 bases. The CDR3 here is CASSLGQGYYEKLFF. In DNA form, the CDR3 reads TGTGCCAGCAGCTTAGGACAGGGGTATTACGAAAAACTGTTTTTT.

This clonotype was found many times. CDR3 nucleotide sequence: TGTGCCAGCAGTTGGGGACAGGGCGCGTACGGTGAAAAACTGTTTTTT. Translating it yields CASSWGQGAYGEKLFF. The rearrangement joins TRBV12-3 or TRBV12-4 to TRBJ1-4; TRBD1 matches 9 bases. Trimming removed 4 bases from V and 7 bases from J; junction bases left unmatched: 10. This CDR3 contains 16 residues.

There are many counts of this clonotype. The CDR3 sequence: CASSEDGADRETQYF. The CDR3 coding sequence is TGTGCCAGCAGTGAAGATGGGGCAGACCGGGAGACCCAGTACTTC. The chain joins TRBV2 to TRBJ2-5, with a weak D call TRBD1 (5 bases). The V and J ends lost 1 base and 5 bases respectively, with 14 bases between them. Germline loops: CDR1 SNHLY, CDR2 FYNNEI. This CDR3 is 15 amino acids long. Full variable domain (remainder filled in from reference TRBV2 and TRBJ2-5): EPEVTQTPSHQVTQMGQEVILRCVPISNHLYFYWYRQILGQKVEFLVSFYNNEISEKSEIFDDQFSVERPDGSNFTLKIRSTKLEDSAMYFCASSEDGADRETQYFGPGTRLLVL.

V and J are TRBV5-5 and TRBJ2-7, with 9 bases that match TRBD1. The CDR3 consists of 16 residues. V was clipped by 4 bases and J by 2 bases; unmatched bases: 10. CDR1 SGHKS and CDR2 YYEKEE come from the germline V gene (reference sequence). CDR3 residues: CASSQDRTGATYEQYF. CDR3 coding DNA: TGTGCCAGCAGCCAAGATAGGACAGGGGCGACCTACGAGCAGTACTTC.

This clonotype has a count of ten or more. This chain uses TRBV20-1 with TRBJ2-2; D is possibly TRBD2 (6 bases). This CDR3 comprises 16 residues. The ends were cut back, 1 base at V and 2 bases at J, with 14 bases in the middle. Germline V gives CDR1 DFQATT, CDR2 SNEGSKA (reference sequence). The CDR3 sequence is CSARGGGTANTGELFF. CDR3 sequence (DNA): TGCAGTGCTAGAGGAGGAGGGACTGCAAACACCGGGGAGCTGTTTTTT.

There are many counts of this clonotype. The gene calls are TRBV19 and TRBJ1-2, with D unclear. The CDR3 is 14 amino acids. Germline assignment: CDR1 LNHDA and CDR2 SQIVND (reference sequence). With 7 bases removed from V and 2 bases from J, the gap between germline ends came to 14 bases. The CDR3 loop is CASIPDGMNYGYTF. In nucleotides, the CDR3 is TGTGCCAGTATTCCGGACGGGATGAACTATGGCTACACCTTC.

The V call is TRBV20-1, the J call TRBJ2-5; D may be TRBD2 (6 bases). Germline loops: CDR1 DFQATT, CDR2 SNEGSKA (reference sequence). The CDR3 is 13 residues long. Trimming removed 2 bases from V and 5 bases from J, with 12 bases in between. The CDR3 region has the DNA TGCAGTGCTAGAACAGCTAGCGTTGAGACCCAGTACTTC. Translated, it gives CSARTASVETQYF.

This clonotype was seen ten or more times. The CDR3 coding sequence is TGTGCCAGCAGCCTCCGTGGGGTAGCGGGAGTATGGGAGCTGTTTTTT. The encoded protein is CASSLRGVAGVWELFF. The gene calls are TRBV11-2 and TRBJ2-2; 9 positions match TRBD2. CDR1 is SGHAT and CDR2 is FQNNGV in the germline V gene. This CDR3 is 16 amino acids long. V was pared by 5 bases and J by 9 bases, with 13 bases of the junction left unmatched.

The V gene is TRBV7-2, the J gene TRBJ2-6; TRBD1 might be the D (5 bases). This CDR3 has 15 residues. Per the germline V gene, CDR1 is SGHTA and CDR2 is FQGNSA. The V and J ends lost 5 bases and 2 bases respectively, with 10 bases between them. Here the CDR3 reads CASSQGVPGANVLTF. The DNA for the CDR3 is TGTGCCAGCAGCCAGGGTGTACCTGGGGCCAACGTCCTGACTTTC.

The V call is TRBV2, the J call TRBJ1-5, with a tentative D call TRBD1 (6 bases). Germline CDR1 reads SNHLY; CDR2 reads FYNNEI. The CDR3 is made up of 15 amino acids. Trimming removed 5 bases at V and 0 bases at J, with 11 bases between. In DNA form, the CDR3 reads TGTGCCAGCAGTTGGGGGGGCCTTAGCAATCAGCCCCAGCATTTT. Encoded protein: CASSWGGLSNQPQHF.

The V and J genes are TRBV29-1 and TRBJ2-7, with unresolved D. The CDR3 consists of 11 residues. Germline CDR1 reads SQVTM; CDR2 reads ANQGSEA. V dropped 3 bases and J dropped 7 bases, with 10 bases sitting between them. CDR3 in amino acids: CSVDLYNEQYF. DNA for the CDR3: TGCAGCGTTGACCTCTACAATGAGCAGTACTTC.

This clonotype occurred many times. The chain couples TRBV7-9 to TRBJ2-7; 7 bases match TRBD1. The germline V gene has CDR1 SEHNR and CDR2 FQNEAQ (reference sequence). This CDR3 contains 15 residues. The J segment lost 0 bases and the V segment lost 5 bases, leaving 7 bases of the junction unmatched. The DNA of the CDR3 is TGTGCCAGCAGCCGGGACAGCCAAACCTCCTACGAGCAGTACTTC. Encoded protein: CASSRDSQTSYEQYF.

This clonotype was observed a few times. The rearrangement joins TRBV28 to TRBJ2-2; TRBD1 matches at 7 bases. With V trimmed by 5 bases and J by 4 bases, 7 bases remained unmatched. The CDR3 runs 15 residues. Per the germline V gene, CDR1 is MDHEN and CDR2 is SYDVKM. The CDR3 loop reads CASSKGAGGTGELFF. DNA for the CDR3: TGTGCCAGCAGTAAGGGGGCGGGTGGCACCGGGGAGCTGTTTTTT. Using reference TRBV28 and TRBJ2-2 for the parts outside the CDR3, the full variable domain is DVKVTQSSRYLVKRTGEKVFLECVQDMDHENMFWYRQDPGLGLRLIYFSYDVKMKEKGDIPEGYSVSREKKERFSLILESASTNQTSMYLCASSKGAGGTGELFFGEGSRLTVL.

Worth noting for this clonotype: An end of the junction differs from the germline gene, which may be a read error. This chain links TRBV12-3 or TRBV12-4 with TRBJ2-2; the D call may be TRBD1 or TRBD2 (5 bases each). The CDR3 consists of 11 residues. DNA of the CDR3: TGTGCCAGCAGTTACGGTTCAGGGACGGTTTTT. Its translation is CASSYGSGTVF.

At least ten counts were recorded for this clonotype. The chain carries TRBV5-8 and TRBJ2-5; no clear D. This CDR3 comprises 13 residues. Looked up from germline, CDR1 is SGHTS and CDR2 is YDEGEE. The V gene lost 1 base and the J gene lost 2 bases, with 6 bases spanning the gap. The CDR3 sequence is CASSLHRQETQYF. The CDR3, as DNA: TGTGCCAGCAGCTTGCACAGACAAGAGACCCAGTACTTC.

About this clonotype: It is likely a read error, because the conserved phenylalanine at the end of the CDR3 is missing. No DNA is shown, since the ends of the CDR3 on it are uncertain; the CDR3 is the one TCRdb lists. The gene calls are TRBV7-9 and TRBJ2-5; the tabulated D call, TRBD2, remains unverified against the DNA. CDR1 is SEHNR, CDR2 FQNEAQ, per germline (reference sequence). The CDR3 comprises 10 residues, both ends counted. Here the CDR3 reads CASSLGGLAG.

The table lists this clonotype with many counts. In nucleotides, the CDR3 is TGTGCCAGCAGCTTAGATCAACATCAAGAGACCCAGTACTTC. It specifies CASSLDQHQETQYF. The gene calls are TRBV11-3 and TRBJ2-5; D is uncertain. This CDR3 spans 14 amino acids. V was pared by 0 bases and J by 2 bases, with 7 bases between. Per the germline V gene, CDR1 is SGHNT and CDR2 is YENEEA.

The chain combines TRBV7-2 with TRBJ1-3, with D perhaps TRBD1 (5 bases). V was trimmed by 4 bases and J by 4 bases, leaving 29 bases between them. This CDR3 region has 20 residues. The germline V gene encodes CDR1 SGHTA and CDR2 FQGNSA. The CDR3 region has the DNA TGTGCCAGCAGCTCCCGAGGGACTAAACTGGACGGAGTGTCGGGAAACACCATATATTTT. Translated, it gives CASSSRGTKLDGVSGNTIYF. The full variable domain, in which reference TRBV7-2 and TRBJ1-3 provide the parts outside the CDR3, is GAGVSQSPSNKVTEKGKDVELRCDPISGHTALYWYRQSLGQGLEFLIYFQGNSAPDKSGLPSDRFSAERTGGSVSTLTIQRTQQEDSAVYLCASSSRGTKLDGVSGNTIYFGEGSWLTVV.